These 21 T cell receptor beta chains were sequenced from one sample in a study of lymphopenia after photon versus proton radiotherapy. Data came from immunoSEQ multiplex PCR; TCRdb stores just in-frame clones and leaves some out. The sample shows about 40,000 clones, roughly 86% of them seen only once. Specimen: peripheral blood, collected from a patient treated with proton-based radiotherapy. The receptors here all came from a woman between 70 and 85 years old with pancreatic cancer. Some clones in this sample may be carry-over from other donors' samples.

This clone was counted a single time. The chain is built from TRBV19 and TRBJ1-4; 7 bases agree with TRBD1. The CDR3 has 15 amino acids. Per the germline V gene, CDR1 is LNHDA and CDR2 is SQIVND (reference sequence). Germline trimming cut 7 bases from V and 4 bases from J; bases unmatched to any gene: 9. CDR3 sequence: CASTPGGGYNEKLFF. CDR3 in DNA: TGTGCCAGTACCCCCGGAGGGGGCTATAATGAAAAACTGTTTTTT.

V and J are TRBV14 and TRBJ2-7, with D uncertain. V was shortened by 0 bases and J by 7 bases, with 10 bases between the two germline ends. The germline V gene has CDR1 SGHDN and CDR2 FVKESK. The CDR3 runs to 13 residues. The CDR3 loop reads CASSQEDHGEQYF. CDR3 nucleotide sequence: TGTGCCAGCAGCCAAGAGGACCACGGGGAGCAGTACTTC.

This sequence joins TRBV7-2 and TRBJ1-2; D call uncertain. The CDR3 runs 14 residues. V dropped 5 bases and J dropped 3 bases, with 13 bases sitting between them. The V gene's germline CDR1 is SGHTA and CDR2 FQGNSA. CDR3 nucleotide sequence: TGTGCCAGCAGCCGCGACACTTCGGACTATGGCTACACCTTC. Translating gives CASSRDTSDYGYTF.

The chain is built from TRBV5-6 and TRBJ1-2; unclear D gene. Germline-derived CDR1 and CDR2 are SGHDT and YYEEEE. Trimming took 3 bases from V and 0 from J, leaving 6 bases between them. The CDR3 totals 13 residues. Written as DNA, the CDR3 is TGTGCCAGCAGCTCAATAGCTAACTATGGCTACACCTTC. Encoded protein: CASSSIANYGYTF. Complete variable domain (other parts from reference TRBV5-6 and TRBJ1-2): DAGVTQSPTHLIKTRGQQVTLRCSPKSGHDTVSWYQQALGQGPQFIFQYYEEEERQRGNFPDRFSGHQFPNYSSELNVNALLLGDSALYLCASSSIANYGYTFGSGTRLTVV.

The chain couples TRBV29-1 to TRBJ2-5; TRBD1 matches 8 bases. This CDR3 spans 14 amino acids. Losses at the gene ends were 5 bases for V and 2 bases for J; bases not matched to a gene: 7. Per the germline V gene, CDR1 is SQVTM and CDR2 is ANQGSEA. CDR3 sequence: CSVQGAARQETQYF. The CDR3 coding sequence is TGCAGCGTTCAGGGGGCGGCCAGACAAGAGACCCAGTACTTC.

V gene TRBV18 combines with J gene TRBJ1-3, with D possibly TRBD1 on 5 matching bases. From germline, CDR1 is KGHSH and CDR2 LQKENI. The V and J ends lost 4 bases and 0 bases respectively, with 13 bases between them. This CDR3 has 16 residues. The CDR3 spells CASSLDSLISGNTIYF. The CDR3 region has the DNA TGTGCCAGCTCACTCGACAGCCTTATCTCTGGAAACACCATATATTTT.

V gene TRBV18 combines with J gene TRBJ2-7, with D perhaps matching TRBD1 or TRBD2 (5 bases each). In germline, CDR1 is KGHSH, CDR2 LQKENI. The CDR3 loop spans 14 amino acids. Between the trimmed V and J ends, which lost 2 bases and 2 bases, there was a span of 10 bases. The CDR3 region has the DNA TGTGCCAGCTCACCAGGGGACGGGCCCTACGAGCAGTACTTC. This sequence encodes CASSPGDGPYEQYF.

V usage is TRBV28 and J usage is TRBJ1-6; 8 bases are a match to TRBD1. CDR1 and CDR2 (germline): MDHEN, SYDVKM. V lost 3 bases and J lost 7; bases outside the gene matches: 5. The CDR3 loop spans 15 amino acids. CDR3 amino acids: CASSLHQGANSPLHF. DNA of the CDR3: TGTGCCAGCAGTTTGCATCAGGGGGCGAATTCACCCCTCCACTTT.

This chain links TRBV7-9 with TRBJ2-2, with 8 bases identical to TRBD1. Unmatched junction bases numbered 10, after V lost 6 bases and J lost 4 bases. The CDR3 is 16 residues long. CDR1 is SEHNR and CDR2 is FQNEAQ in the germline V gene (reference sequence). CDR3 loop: CASSLTAGGVTGELFF. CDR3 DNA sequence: TGTGCCAGCAGTTTGACGGCAGGGGGCGTCACCGGGGAGCTGTTTTTT.

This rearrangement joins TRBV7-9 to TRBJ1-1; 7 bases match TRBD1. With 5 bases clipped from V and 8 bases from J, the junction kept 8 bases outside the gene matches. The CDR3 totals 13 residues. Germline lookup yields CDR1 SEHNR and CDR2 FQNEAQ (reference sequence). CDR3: CASSARTGGEAFF. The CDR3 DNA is TGTGCCAGCAGCGCCAGGACAGGAGGAGAAGCTTTCTTT. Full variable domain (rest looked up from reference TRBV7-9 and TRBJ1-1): DTGVSQNPRHKITKRGQNVTFRCDPISEHNRLYWYRQTLGQGPEFLTYFQNEAQLEKSRLLSDRFSAERPKGSFSTLEIQRTEQGDSAMYLCASSARTGGEAFFGQGTRLTVV.

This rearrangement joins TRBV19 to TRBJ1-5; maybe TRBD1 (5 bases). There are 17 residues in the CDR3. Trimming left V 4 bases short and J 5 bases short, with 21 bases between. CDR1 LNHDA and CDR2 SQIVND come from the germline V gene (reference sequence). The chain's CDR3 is CASSTSSRGTRHQPQHF. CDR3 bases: TGTGCCAGTAGTACCTCCTCCCGGGGGACCCGCCATCAGCCCCAGCATTTT.

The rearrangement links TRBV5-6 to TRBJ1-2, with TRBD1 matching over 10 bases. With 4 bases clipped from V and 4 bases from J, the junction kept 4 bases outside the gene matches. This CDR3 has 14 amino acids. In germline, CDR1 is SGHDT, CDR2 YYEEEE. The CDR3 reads CASSKDRGGYGYTF. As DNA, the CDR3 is TGTGCCAGCAGCAAGGACAGGGGGGGCTATGGCTACACCTTC.

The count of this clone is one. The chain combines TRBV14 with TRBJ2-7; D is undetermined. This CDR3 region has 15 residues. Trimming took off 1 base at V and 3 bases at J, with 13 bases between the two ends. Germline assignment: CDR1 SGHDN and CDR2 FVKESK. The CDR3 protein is CASSQVQLTHYEQYF. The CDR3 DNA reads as TGTGCCAGCAGCCAAGTGCAGCTGACCCACTACGAGCAGTACTTC.

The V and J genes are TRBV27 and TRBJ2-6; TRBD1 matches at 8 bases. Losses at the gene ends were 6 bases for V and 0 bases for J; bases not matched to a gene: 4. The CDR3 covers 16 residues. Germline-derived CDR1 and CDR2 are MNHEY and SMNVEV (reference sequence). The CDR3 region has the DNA TGTGCCAGCAGCAGGGGGCTAACCTCTGGGGCCAACGTCCTGACTTTC. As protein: CASSRGLTSGANVLTF.

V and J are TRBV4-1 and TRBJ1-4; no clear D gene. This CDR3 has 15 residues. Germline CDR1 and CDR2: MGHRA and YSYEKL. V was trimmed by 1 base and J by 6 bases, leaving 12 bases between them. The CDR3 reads CASSQGRGGDEKLFF. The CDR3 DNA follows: TGCGCCAGCAGCCAAGGACGGGGAGGAGATGAAAAACTGTTTTTT.

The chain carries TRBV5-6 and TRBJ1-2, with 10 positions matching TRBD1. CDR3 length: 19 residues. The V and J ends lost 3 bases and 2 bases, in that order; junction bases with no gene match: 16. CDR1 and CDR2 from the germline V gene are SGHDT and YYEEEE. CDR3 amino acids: CASSSILVGQGRENYGYTF. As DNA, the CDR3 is TGTGCCAGCAGCTCGATTCTGGTGGGACAGGGGCGGGAGAACTATGGCTACACCTTC.

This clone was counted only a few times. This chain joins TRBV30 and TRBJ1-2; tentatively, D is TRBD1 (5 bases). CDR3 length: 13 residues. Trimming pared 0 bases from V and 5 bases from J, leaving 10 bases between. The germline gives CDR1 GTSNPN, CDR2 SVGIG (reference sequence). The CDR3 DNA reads TGTGCCTGGAGTGTTGCTAGGGGATATGGCTACACCTTC. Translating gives CAWSVARGYGYTF.

The CDR3 is CAISESVTGADEAFF. DNA of the CDR3: TGTGCCATCAGTGAGAGCGTAACGGGGGCGGATGAAGCTTTCTTT. V and J are TRBV10-3 and TRBJ1-1; perhaps TRBD1 as D (6 bases). V lost 2 bases, J lost 7 bases, and 17 bases lay in between. CDR1 and CDR2 (germline): ENHRY, SYGVKD. The CDR3 is 15 amino acids.

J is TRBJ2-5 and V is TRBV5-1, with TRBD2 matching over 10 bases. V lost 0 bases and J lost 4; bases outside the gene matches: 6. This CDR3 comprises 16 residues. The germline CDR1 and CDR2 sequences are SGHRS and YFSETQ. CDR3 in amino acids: CASSLVLAGVGETQYF. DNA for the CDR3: TGCGCCAGCAGCTTGGTTCTAGCGGGAGTTGGAGAGACCCAGTACTTC. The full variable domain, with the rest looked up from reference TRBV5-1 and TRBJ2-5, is KAGVTQTPRYLIKTRGQQVTLSCSPISGHRSVSWYQQTPGQGLQFLFEYFSETQRNKGNFPGRFSGRQFSNSRSEMNVSTLELGDSALYLCASSLVLAGVGETQYFGPGTRLLVL.

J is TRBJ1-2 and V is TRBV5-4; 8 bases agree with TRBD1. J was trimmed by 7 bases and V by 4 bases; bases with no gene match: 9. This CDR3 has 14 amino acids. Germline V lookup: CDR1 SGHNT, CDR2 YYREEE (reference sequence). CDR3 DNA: TGTGCCAGCAGCACGCAACAGGGGGGTGGTGGCTACACCTTC. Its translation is CASSTQQGGGGYTF.

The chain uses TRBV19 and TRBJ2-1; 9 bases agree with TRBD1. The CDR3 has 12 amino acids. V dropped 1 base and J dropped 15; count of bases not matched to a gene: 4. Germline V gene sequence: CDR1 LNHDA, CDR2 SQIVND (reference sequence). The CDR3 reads CASSIGTGGAFF. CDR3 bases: TGTGCCAGTAGTATAGGTACAGGGGGCGCGTTCTTC.